This TCR beta chain was obtained from a study of patients and donors after allogeneic stem cell transplantation. MiXCR, applied by TCRdb to the RT-PCR reads, yields one record per CDR3 protein. The data hold hundreds of thousands of distinct CDR3 sequences, with roughly 17% observed a single time. Material: blood, either unsorted or a sorted T cell fraction (not recorded which). The receptor was derived from a human donor who was either an allogeneic HSCT recipient or a stem cell or donor lymphocyte infusion donor (not recorded which). It is not recorded whose cells these are; they may come from a transplant donor.

This CDR3 is CSASKDPGNEQFF. CDR3 sequence (DNA): TGCAGTGCTTCTAAGGATCCGGGCAATGAGCAGTTCTTC. The V and J genes are TRBV20-1 and TRBJ2-1; D is unresolved. CDR1 is DFQATT, CDR2 SNEGSKA, per germline (reference sequence). V lost 5 bases, J lost 6 bases, and 14 bases lay in between. The CDR3 length is 13 residues.